The rows below give T cell receptor beta chains drawn from one sample of a study of identical twins. TCRdb re-derived calls from the 5' RACE reads in MiXCR, one entry per CDR3 protein. The sample has about 790,000 distinct CDR3 sequences, about 18% seen once. These data also featured in a second study, about T cells expressing NK-cell markers.

Input material: PBMCs. The receptors were sampled from a woman aged 18-35 years in good health. CDR3s include the opening cysteine and the closing phenylalanine or tryptophan. D genes are given only for firm matches. Part of the rows lack a size; the others show once, few, many or a class for expanded clones.

clone_size,cdr3_length,d_call,v_call,j_call,cdr3_aa,cdr3_nt
few,13,-,TRBV29-1,TRBJ2-1,CSALRDGHNEQFF,TGCAGCGCCCTCAGGGACGGACACAATGAGCAGTTCTTC
-,13,-,TRBV7-9,TRBJ2-5,CASSRGAGETQYF,TGTGCCAGCAGCCGCGGGGCGGGGGAGACCCAGTACTTC
few,15,TRBD2,TRBV20-1,TRBJ2-7,CSATEPRLAVYEQYF,TGCAGTGCTACTGAGCCTCGACTAGCCGTTTACGAGCAGTACTTC
-,13,-,TRBV12-3/TRBV12-4,TRBJ2-5,CASTREFRETQYF,TGTGCCAGCACGAGGGAGTTCCGGGAGACCCAGTACTTC
many,13,-,TRBV9,TRBJ1-1,CASKSRSGGEAFF,TGTGCCAGCAAATCGAGATCGGGTGGTGAAGCTTTCTTT
-,13,-,TRBV4-1,TRBJ2-5,CASSQRGTETQYF,TGCGCCAGCAGCCAGAGGGGGACAGAGACCCAGTACTTC
many,16,-,TRBV7-2,TRBJ2-1,CASSLEGTSSYNEQFF,TGTGCCAGCAGCTTAGAAGGGACGAGCTCCTACAATGAGCAGTTCTTC
few,15,-,TRBV7-2,TRBJ1-2,CASSGAWWAEYGYTF,TGTGCCAGCAGCGGAGCGTGGTGGGCGGAGTATGGCTACACCTTC
-,14,TRBD2,TRBV20-1,TRBJ2-5,CSAKGTSGGETQYF,TGCAGTGCTAAAGGGACTTCGGGAGGGGAGACCCAGTACTTC
-,14,-,TRBV6-1,TRBJ2-5,CASSRRRTEETQYF,TGTGCCAGCAGCCGCCGCCGGACAGAAGAGACCCAGTACTTC
-,12,-,TRBV14,TRBJ1-2,CASSPAGGGYTF,TGTGCCAGCAGCCCCGCCGGGGGTGGCTACACCTTC
-,14,-,TRBV14,TRBJ1-1,CASSHGQIGYEAFF,TGTGCCAGCAGCCACGGGCAAATCGGGTATGAAGCTTTCTTT
few,12,-,TRBV12-3/TRBV12-4,TRBJ1-5,CASSLHSQPQHF,TGTGCCAGCAGTCTCCACAGCCAGCCCCAGCATTTT
-,14,TRBD2,TRBV10-1,TRBJ2-2,CASGRAGVTGELFF,TGCGCCAGTGGTCGAGCGGGGGTCACCGGGGAGCTGTTTTTT
-,17,TRBD2,TRBV4-2,TRBJ2-5,CASSQDHPRSGVKTQYF,TGTGCCAGCAGCCAAGATCACCCACGAAGCGGGGTTAAGACCCAGTACTTC
-,12,-,TRBV20-1,TRBJ2-1,CSARDPPKKQFF,TGCAGTGCTAGAGATCCGCCGAAGAAGCAGTTCTTC
few,14,TRBD1,TRBV5-5,TRBJ2-3,CAGNRGLITDTQYF,TGTGCCGGGAACAGGGGGCTAATCACAGATACGCAGTATTTT
-,16,-,TRBV5-1,TRBJ2-3,CASSLISGLGTDTQYF,TGCGCCAGCAGCTTGATATCGGGGTTGGGCACAGATACGCAGTATTTT
many,12,-,TRBV12-3/TRBV12-4,TRBJ2-5,CASSLIEETQYF,TGTGCCAGCAGTTTAATCGAGGAGACCCAGTACTTC
-,14,-,TRBV12-3/TRBV12-4,TRBJ1-3,CTSSLWQSGNTIYF,TGTACCAGCAGTTTATGGCAGAGTGGAAACACCATATATTTT
few,15,TRBD1,TRBV7-8,TRBJ1-1,CASSFLQGANTEAFF,TGTGCCAGCAGCTTCCTACAGGGGGCGAACACTGAAGCTTTCTTT
-,13,-,TRBV20-1,TRBJ2-3,CSAQGPGLDTQYF,TGCAGTGCTCAGGGCCCCGGGTTGGATACGCAGTATTTT
few,16,TRBD1,TRBV5-1,TRBJ1-2,CASSSTGTGTAWGYTF,TGCGCCAGCAGCTCGACCGGGACAGGCACCGCGTGGGGCTACACCTTC
many,12,-,TRBV6-5,TRBJ2-2,CASSGNTGELFF,TGTGCCAGCAGCGGGAACACCGGGGAGCTGTTTTTT
few,15,-,TRBV5-1,TRBJ2-2,CASSLWAPNTGELFF,TGCGCCAGCAGCTTATGGGCCCCGAACACCGGGGAGCTGTTTTTT
few,14,TRBD1,TRBV7-2,TRBJ2-2,CARGTGGNTGELFF,TGTGCCCGAGGGACAGGGGGTAACACCGGGGAGCTGTTTTTT
-,13,-,TRBV10-3,TRBJ1-2,CAITWDVGDGYTF,TGTGCCATCACCTGGGACGTCGGAGATGGCTACACCTTC
few,15,TRBD2,TRBV9,TRBJ2-1,CASSQAGASYNEQFF,TGTGCCAGCAGCCAAGCGGGAGCCTCCTACAATGAGCAGTTCTTC
-,14,-,TRBV12-3/TRBV12-4,TRBJ2-1,CASRGTLGENEQFF,TGTGCCAGCAGGGGGACTCTGGGAGAGAATGAGCAGTTCTTC
-,17,TRBD2,TRBV5-1,TRBJ2-1,CASSGEPGGRKINEQFF,TGCGCCAGCAGCGGTGAGCCGGGAGGGAGGAAAATCAATGAGCAGTTCTTC